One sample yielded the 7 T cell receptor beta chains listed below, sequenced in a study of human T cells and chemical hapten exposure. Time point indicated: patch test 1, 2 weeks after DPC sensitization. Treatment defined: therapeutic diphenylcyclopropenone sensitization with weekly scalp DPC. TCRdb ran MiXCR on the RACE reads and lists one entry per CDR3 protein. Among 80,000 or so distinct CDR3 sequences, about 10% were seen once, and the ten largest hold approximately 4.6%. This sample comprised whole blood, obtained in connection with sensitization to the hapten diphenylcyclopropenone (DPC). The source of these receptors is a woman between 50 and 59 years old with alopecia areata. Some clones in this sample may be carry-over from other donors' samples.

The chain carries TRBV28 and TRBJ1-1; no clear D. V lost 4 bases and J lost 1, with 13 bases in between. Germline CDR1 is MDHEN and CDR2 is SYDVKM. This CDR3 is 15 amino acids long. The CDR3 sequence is CASSSWMGSNTEAFF. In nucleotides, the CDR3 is TGTGCCAGCAGTTCTTGGATGGGGTCGAACACTGAAGCTTTCTTT.

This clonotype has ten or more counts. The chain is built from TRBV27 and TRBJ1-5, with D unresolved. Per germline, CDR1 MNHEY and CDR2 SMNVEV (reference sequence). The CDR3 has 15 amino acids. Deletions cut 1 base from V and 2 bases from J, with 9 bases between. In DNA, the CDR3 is TGTGCCAGCAGTTTATGGGGTGGTGGCAATCAGCCCCAGCATTTT. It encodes CASSLWGGGNQPQHF.

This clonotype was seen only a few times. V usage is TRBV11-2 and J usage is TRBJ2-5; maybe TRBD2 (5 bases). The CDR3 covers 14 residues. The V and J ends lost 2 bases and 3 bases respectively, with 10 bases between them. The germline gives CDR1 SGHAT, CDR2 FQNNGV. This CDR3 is CASSLRQAEETQYF. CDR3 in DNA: TGTGCCAGCAGCTTACGGCAAGCGGAAGAGACCCAGTACTTC.

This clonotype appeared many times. The chain's CDR3 is CASSYFSGGSYEQYF. CDR3 sequence (DNA): TGTGCCAGCAGTTATTTTAGCGGGGGATCCTACGAGCAGTACTTC. The gene calls are TRBV6-6 and TRBJ2-7, with TRBD2 matching 9 bases. CDR3 length: 15 amino acids. Germline V lookup: CDR1 MNHNY, CDR2 SVGAGI (reference sequence). With V trimmed by 3 bases and J by 1 base, 4 bases remained unmatched.

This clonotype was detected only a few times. CDR3 nucleotide sequence: TGTGCCAGCAGCCAAACAACCGAGCAGTACTTC. It translates to CASSQTTEQYF. The chain couples TRBV3-1 to TRBJ2-7; D gene uncertain. The CDR3 is 11 residues long. Germline CDR1 reads LGHDT; CDR2 reads YNNKEL (reference sequence). Between the trimmed V and J ends, which lost 2 bases and 6 bases, there was a span of 5 bases.

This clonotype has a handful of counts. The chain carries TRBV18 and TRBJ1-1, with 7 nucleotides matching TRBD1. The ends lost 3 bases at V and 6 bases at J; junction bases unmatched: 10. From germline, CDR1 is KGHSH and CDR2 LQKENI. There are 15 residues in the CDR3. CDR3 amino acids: CASSPPGQIVAEAFF. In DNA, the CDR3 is TGTGCCAGCTCACCCCCGGGACAGATAGTCGCTGAAGCTTTCTTT.

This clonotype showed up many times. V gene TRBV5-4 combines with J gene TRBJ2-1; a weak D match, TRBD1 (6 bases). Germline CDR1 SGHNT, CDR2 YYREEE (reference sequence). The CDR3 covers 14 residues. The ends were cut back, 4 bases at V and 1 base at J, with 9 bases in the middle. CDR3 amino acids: CASSPGVSYNEQFF. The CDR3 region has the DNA TGTGCCAGCAGCCCAGGGGTGTCCTACAATGAGCAGTTCTTC.